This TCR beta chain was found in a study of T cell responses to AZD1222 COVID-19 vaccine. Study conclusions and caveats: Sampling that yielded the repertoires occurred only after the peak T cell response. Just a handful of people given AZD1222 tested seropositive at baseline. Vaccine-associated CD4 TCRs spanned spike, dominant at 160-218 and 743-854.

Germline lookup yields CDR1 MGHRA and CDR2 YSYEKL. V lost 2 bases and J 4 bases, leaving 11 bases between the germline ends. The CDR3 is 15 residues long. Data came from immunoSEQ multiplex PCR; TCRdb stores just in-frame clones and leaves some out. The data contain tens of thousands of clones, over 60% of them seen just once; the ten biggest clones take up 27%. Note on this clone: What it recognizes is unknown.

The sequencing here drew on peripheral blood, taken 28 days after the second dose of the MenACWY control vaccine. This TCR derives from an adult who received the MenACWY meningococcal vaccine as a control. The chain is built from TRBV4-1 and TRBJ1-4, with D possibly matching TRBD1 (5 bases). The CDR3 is CASSQTGTFNEKLFF. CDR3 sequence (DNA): TGCGCCAGCAGCCAAACCGGGACCTTTAATGAAAAACTGTTTTTT.